This is a list of T cell receptor beta chains from one sample in a study of blood T cell repertoires in COVID-19. TCRdb keeps only in-frame clones here, not all; method: immunoSEQ multiplex PCR. The sample includes about 14,000 clones, 73% of them seen just once. The specimen was peripheral blood. These receptors all come from a boy aged 2-9 years with active or convalescent COVID-19. CDR3s include the opening cysteine and the closing phenylalanine or tryptophan. The D gene is left open where the match is weak. A clone size is listed for some rows: how often the clone was seen (once, few, many), or a class if it is expanded.

d_gene: NA; v_gene: TRBV6-5; j_gene: TRBJ1-2; abundance: NA; CDR3aa: CASSYSRRLPYGYTF; CDR3nt: TGTGCCAGCAGTTACTCGAGACGACTCCCCTATGGCTACACCTTC
d_gene: TRBD2; v_gene: TRBV5-1; j_gene: TRBJ2-7; abundance: NA; CDR3aa: CASSSGTSGSEQYF; CDR3nt: TGCGCCAGCAGCTCCGGGACTAGCGGGAGCGAGCAGTACTTC
d_gene: TRBD1; v_gene: TRBV6-5; j_gene: TRBJ1-2; abundance: few; CDR3aa: CASSYGQGRGYTF; CDR3nt: TGTGCCAGCAGTTACGGACAGGGAAGAGGCTACACCTTC
d_gene: TRBD1; v_gene: TRBV28; j_gene: TRBJ1-5; abundance: NA; CDR3aa: CASRPDRVGRQPQHF; CDR3nt: TGTGCCAGCAGACCCGACAGGGTAGGGCGTCAGCCCCAGCATTTT
d_gene: NA; v_gene: TRBV28; j_gene: TRBJ2-1; abundance: NA; CDR3aa: CASRRTGRDEQFF; CDR3nt: TGTGCCAGCAGGCGGACAGGGAGGGATGAGCAGTTCTTC
d_gene: NA; v_gene: TRBV15; j_gene: TRBJ1-1; abundance: NA; CDR3aa: CATRRRAEAFF; CDR3nt: TGTGCCACCAGGAGGAGGGCTGAAGCTTTCTTT
d_gene: NA; v_gene: TRBV10-2; j_gene: TRBJ2-1; abundance: NA; CDR3aa: CASSGERTSYNEQFF; CDR3nt: TGCGCCAGCAGTGGAGAGCGGACCTCCTACAATGAGCAGTTCTTC
d_gene: TRBD2; v_gene: TRBV5-1; j_gene: TRBJ2-3; abundance: NA; CDR3aa: CASRRTSGGPTDTQYF; CDR3nt: TGCGCCAGCAGGCGGACTAGCGGGGGCCCCACAGATACGCAGTATTTT
d_gene: TRBD2; v_gene: TRBV27; j_gene: TRBJ2-7; abundance: NA; CDR3aa: CASRPIGTSGSLGEQYF; CDR3nt: TGTGCCAGCAGACCTATCGGGACTAGCGGGAGTCTGGGCGAGCAGTACTTC
d_gene: NA; v_gene: TRBV6-6; j_gene: TRBJ1-6; abundance: NA; CDR3aa: CATYQADSPLHF; CDR3nt: TGTGCCACCTACCAGGCAGATTCACCCCTCCACTTT
d_gene: TRBD1; v_gene: TRBV10-3; j_gene: TRBJ1-2; abundance: NA; CDR3aa: CAASASPDRGRDYGYTF; CDR3nt: TGTGCCGCATCCGCAAGCCCGGACAGGGGGCGAGACTATGGCTACACCTTC
d_gene: TRBD1; v_gene: TRBV5-4; j_gene: TRBJ1-1; abundance: NA; CDR3aa: CASSPGQQNTEAFF; CDR3nt: TGTGCCAGCAGCCCGGGACAGCAGAACACTGAAGCTTTCTTT
d_gene: TRBD1; v_gene: TRBV19; j_gene: TRBJ2-7; abundance: NA; CDR3aa: CASSSTGPGEQYF; CDR3nt: TGTGCCAGTAGTTCGACAGGGCCTGGAGAGCAGTACTTC
d_gene: NA; v_gene: TRBV28; j_gene: TRBJ1-2; abundance: NA; CDR3aa: CASGGGDYGYTF; CDR3nt: TGTGCCAGCGGGGGAGGGGACTATGGCTACACCTTC
d_gene: NA; v_gene: TRBV27; j_gene: TRBJ1-1; abundance: NA; CDR3aa: CASSLWRDNTEAFF; CDR3nt: TGTGCCAGCAGTTTATGGAGGGATAACACTGAAGCTTTCTTT
d_gene: TRBD1; v_gene: TRBV30; j_gene: TRBJ1-5; abundance: NA; CDR3aa: CAWSLQGNQPQHF; CDR3nt: TGTGCCTGGAGTTTACAGGGGAATCAGCCCCAGCATTTT
d_gene: TRBD1; v_gene: TRBV7-9; j_gene: TRBJ2-1; abundance: few; CDR3aa: CASSLGQGSADEQFF; CDR3nt: TGTGCCAGCAGCCTGGGACAGGGAAGTGCGGATGAGCAGTTCTTC
d_gene: TRBD2; v_gene: TRBV4-2; j_gene: TRBJ2-2; abundance: NA; CDR3aa: CASSQDSHQLAGNTGELFF; CDR3nt: TGTGCCAGCAGCCAAGATAGTCATCAGCTAGCGGGGAACACCGGGGAGCTGTTTTTT
d_gene: NA; v_gene: TRBV5-1; j_gene: TRBJ2-4; abundance: once; CDR3aa: CASSLSSGLAKNIQYF; CDR3nt: TGCGCCAGCAGCTTGTCTTCAGGGCTGGCCAAAAACATTCAGTACTTC
d_gene: NA; v_gene: TRBV3-1/TRBV3-2; j_gene: TRBJ1-3; abundance: NA; CDR3aa: CASSQEKGGRNTIYF; CDR3nt: TGTGCCAGCAGCCAAGAGAAGGGGGGGAGAAACACCATATATTTT
d_gene: TRBD1; v_gene: TRBV28; j_gene: TRBJ2-2; abundance: NA; CDR3aa: CASSKQGVRTGELFF; CDR3nt: TGTGCCAGCAGCAAACAGGGGGTTAGGACCGGGGAGCTGTTTTTT
d_gene: TRBD2; v_gene: TRBV10-3; j_gene: TRBJ2-1; abundance: NA; CDR3aa: CAIRTGTSGNEQFF; CDR3nt: TGTGCCATCAGGACCGGGACTAGCGGCAATGAGCAGTTCTTC
d_gene: NA; v_gene: TRBV18; j_gene: TRBJ2-3; abundance: NA; CDR3aa: CASSPPNSGTDTQYF; CDR3nt: TGTGCCAGCTCACCACCGAACTCAGGGACAGATACGCAGTATTTT
d_gene: TRBD1; v_gene: TRBV27; j_gene: TRBJ1-2; abundance: NA; CDR3aa: CASSQTGVIGYGYTF; CDR3nt: TGTGCCAGCAGTCAGACAGGGGTGATTGGTTATGGCTACACCTTC
d_gene: NA; v_gene: TRBV9; j_gene: TRBJ1-1; abundance: medium-sized; CDR3aa: CASSATFNTEAFF; CDR3nt: TGTGCCAGCAGCGCAACATTTAACACTGAAGCTTTCTTT
d_gene: TRBD2; v_gene: TRBV5-1; j_gene: TRBJ2-1; abundance: NA; CDR3aa: CASSLGQTGGNNEQFF; CDR3nt: TGCGCCAGCAGCTTGGGCCAAACGGGAGGGAACAATGAGCAGTTCTTC
d_gene: TRBD1; v_gene: TRBV30; j_gene: TRBJ2-7; abundance: NA; CDR3aa: CAWKGTGGEQYF; CDR3nt: TGTGCCTGGAAAGGGACAGGGGGCGAGCAGTACTTC
d_gene: NA; v_gene: TRBV28; j_gene: TRBJ1-5; abundance: NA; CDR3aa: CASSSHAGASAQHF; CDR3nt: TGTGCCAGCAGTTCCCATGCAGGGGCTTCGGCCCAGCATTTT
d_gene: NA; v_gene: TRBV5-1; j_gene: TRBJ1-3; abundance: NA; CDR3aa: CASSLGEAGNTIYF; CDR3nt: TGCGCCAGCAGCTTGGGGGAGGCTGGAAACACCATATATTTT
d_gene: NA; v_gene: TRBV25-1; j_gene: TRBJ2-1; abundance: NA; CDR3aa: CASSEGRRLNEQFF; CDR3nt: TGTGCCAGCAGTGAAGGAAGGAGACTCAATGAGCAGTTCTTC
d_gene: TRBD2; v_gene: TRBV4-3; j_gene: TRBJ2-7; abundance: NA; CDR3aa: CASSQELAGGSEQYF; CDR3nt: TGCGCCAGCAGCCAAGAACTAGCGGGAGGATCCGAGCAGTACTTC
d_gene: NA; v_gene: TRBV7-2; j_gene: TRBJ1-3; abundance: NA; CDR3aa: CASSLSGGPSGNTIYF; CDR3nt: TGTGCCAGCAGCTTATCCGGGGGACCATCTGGAAACACCATATATTTT
d_gene: TRBD1; v_gene: TRBV2; j_gene: TRBJ2-7; abundance: NA; CDR3aa: CASSHPRDRDSHEQYF; CDR3nt: TGTGCCAGCAGCCACCCCAGGGACAGGGACTCCCACGAGCAGTACTTC
d_gene: TRBD2; v_gene: TRBV7-9; j_gene: TRBJ2-3; abundance: NA; CDR3aa: CASSLSSGSGLTKTDTQYF; CDR3nt: TGTGCCAGCAGCTTATCTAGCGGGAGCGGCCTTACCAAAACAGATACGCAGTATTTT
d_gene: TRBD1; v_gene: TRBV4-1; j_gene: TRBJ1-4; abundance: NA; CDR3aa: CASSQPRGRTNEKLFF; CDR3nt: TGCGCCAGCAGCCAGCCCAGGGGGCGAACTAATGAAAAACTGTTTTTT
d_gene: TRBD2; v_gene: TRBV18; j_gene: TRBJ2-3; abundance: NA; CDR3aa: CASSPNPSGEGSDTQYF; CDR3nt: TGTGCCAGCTCACCTAACCCCTCGGGGGAGGGCTCGGATACGCAGTATTTT
d_gene: NA; v_gene: TRBV9; j_gene: TRBJ2-1; abundance: few; CDR3aa: CASSPGGGVNEQFF; CDR3nt: TGTGCCAGCAGCCCGGGGGGCGGTGTCAATGAGCAGTTCTTC
d_gene: TRBD1; v_gene: TRBV27; j_gene: TRBJ1-2; abundance: NA; CDR3aa: CASSLGAGGLYGYTF; CDR3nt: TGTGCCAGCAGTTTAGGGGCAGGGGGCTTGTATGGCTACACCTTC
d_gene: TRBD1; v_gene: TRBV24-1; j_gene: TRBJ2-5; abundance: NA; CDR3aa: CATSDPGTGRETQYF; CDR3nt: TGTGCCACCAGTGACCCCGGGACAGGGAGGGAGACCCAGTACTTC
d_gene: NA; v_gene: TRBV5-1; j_gene: TRBJ1-3; abundance: once; CDR3aa: CASSLSGQWNTIYF; CDR3nt: TGCGCCAGCAGCTTGAGCGGACAGTGGAACACCATATATTTT
d_gene: NA; v_gene: TRBV5-1; j_gene: TRBJ1-1; abundance: NA; CDR3aa: CASSIFGQGMNTEAFF; CDR3nt: TGCGCCAGCAGCATATTTGGGCAGGGGATGAACACTGAAGCTTTCTTT
d_gene: NA; v_gene: TRBV27; j_gene: TRBJ1-6; abundance: NA; CDR3aa: CASTTQGQSSYNSPLHF; CDR3nt: TGTGCCAGCACAACCCAGGGGCAGAGCTCCTATAATTCACCCCTCCACTTT
d_gene: NA; v_gene: TRBV5-8; j_gene: TRBJ1-5; abundance: NA; CDR3aa: CASSLGHSPPSNQPQHF; CDR3nt: TGTGCCAGCAGCTTGGGACACTCCCCACCGAGCAATCAGCCCCAGCATTTT
d_gene: NA; v_gene: TRBV19; j_gene: TRBJ2-7; abundance: NA; CDR3aa: CASSIGGRYEQYF; CDR3nt: TGTGCCAGTAGTATTGGGGGCAGGTACGAGCAGTACTTC
d_gene: TRBD1; v_gene: TRBV5-4; j_gene: TRBJ1-3; abundance: NA; CDR3aa: CASSLGTGTVAGNTIYF; CDR3nt: TGTGCCAGCAGCTTGGGGACCGGGACAGTCGCTGGAAACACCATATATTTT